One sample yielded the 2 T cell receptor beta chains listed below, sequenced in a study of shared clonotypes between healthy human individuals (dated by TCRdb to 2020 to 2022). The library came from the immunoSEQ multiplex PCR assay. The source is immuneACCESS, and TCRdb retained only in-frame sequences with V and J called. Part of the clones is not carried over; for the studies checked, unresolved V genes explain less than half of this, and the remainder is unexplained. For this sample the table gives some 2 million clones, of which around 95% were detected only once. Under 0.15% of the sample rests with the top ten. Source material: naive CD4+ T cells sorted from blood. This specimen's cell subset or site label, interpreted: CD45RA+ positively selected. Receptor source: a man between 18 and 29 years old in good health.

The chain joins TRBV30 to TRBJ2-1; 7 bases align to TRBD2. CDR1 is GTSNPN, CDR2 SVGIG, per germline (reference sequence). This CDR3 is 13 amino acids long. V dropped 2 bases and J dropped 7; count of bases not matched to a gene: 5. CDR3: CAWSPGLVNEQFF. The CDR3 DNA is TGTGCCTGGAGTCCCGGACTAGTTAATGAGCAGTTCTTC.

V and J are TRBV5-1 and TRBJ1-3; D call uncertain. V lost 4 bases, J lost 2 bases, and 10 bases lay in between. The CDR3 consists of 14 residues. CDR1 is SGHRS, CDR2 YFSETQ, per germline. This CDR3 reads CASSVELAGNTIYF. CDR3 bases: TGCGCCAGCAGCGTTGAGCTTGCTGGAAACACCATATATTTT.